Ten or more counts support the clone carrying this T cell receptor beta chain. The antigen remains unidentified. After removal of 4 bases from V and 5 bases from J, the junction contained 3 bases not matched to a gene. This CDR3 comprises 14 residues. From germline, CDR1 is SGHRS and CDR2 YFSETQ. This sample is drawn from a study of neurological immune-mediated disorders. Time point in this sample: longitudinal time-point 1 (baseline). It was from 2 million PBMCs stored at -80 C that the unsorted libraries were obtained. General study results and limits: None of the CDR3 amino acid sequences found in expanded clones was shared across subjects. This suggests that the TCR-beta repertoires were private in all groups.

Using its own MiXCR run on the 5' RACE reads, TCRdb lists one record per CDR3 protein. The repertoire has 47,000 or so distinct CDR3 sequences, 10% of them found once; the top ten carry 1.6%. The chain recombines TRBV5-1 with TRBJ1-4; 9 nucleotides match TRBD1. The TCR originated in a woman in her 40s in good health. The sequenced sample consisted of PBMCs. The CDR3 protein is CASSRGQGNEKLFF. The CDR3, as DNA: TGCGCCAGCAGCCGGGGACAGGGCAATGAAAAACTGTTTTTT.